This TCR beta chain was sequenced in a study of blood T cell repertoires in COVID-19. TCRdb's table, derived via immunoSEQ multiplex PCR, lists solely in-frame clones and lacks some. The sample consists of some 400,000 clones, roughly 86% of them appearing once. Germline CDR1 reads LNHDA; CDR2 reads SQIVND (reference sequence). V lost 6 bases to trimming and J lost 5 bases; unmatched junction nucleotides: 11. The CDR3 is made up of 15 amino acids. This rearrangement joins TRBV19 to TRBJ2-5; 8 bases are shared with TRBD2. The TCR comes from a human donor in a cohort sampled during active COVID-19. Material: peripheral blood. The CDR3 is CASRQTGGAGETQYF. The DNA of the CDR3 is TGTGCCAGTAGACAGACCGGGGGGGCCGGGGAGACCCAGTACTTC.